This entry is about one TCR beta chain. The same CDR3 also results from other DNA sequences found in this sample. In the original workflow: The authors estimated nucleated cell counts from reference gene primer amplification. Some clones are missing from TCRdb's copy, which holds only in-frame ones; the method was immunoSEQ multiplex PCR. Clonal size and the V and J genes are those of that table, whereas D and trimming came from the DNA. The repertoire has approximately 220,000 clones, roughly four fifths of them found once; the top ten carry approximately 3.8%. This sample was taken from a study of blood T cell repertoires in COVID-19. This study enrolled people aged about 18 to 100 from about 24 US geographic areas. Within 2 weeks of study entry, exposed participants had contacted a PCR-confirmed or clinician-diagnosed COVID-19 case. V was pared by 5 bases and J by 2 bases, with 12 bases between. Germline loops: CDR1 GTSNPN, CDR2 SVGIG (reference sequence). The CDR3 is 13 residues long.

The rearrangement links TRBV30 to TRBJ1-1; maybe TRBD1 (5 bases). This TCR was sampled from a woman in her thirties or forties who had been exposed to COVID-19. Sequencing was carried out using PBMCs or T cells enriched from blood (not recorded which). CDR3 amino acids: CAWELQENTEAFF. The DNA of the CDR3 is TGTGCCTGGGAATTACAGGAAAACACTGAAGCTTTCTTT.